This T cell receptor (beta chain) derives from a study of shared T cell receptors in the human thymus (dated by TCRdb to the early 2020s). In the study overall: The study investigated the way shared, self-reactive T-cell receptor alpha chains are produced in the human thymus.

Libraries were constructed by the immunoSEQ multiplex PCR assay. The table was pulled from immuneACCESS by TCRdb, which kept in-frame rearrangements only. Such tables lose some clones; where checked, under half of the loss comes from unresolved V genes, and the rest has no known cause. In this sample the table shows some 700,000 clones, around 89% of which occur a single time. The biggest ten clones account for 0.01% of the sample. As concerns this clone: The antigen it recognizes is unknown. No base quality information exists; no much larger clone differs at one position.

A further study also used this sample, focusing on human thymus T cells. As that second paper reports: Immunologically healthy infants undergoing open corrective cardiac surgery for congenital heart defects in Finland were used as donors. The thymus tissue came from surgical resects taken out during corrective cardiac surgery. Usage of V and J gene segments appeared to be biased in both the thymic and the peripheral blood repertoires. According to the related research, thymic TCR repertoires were highly overlapping among unrelated individuals. The study described the TCR alpha and beta repertoires in eight or nine infant thymus samples and a few matching peripheral blood samples. The infant donors were roughly 7 to 244 days old, and the cohort included about 6 males and two females. After being mechanically released from the tissue, thymocytes were kept at -70 degrees C in pellets of roughly 9.5-32 million cells. Genomic DNA was extracted from frozen cell pellets with a QIAsymphony instrument. TCRB and TCRAD loci were amplified from a standardized quantity of quality-controlled genomic DNA using the immunoSEQ multiplex PCR assay. The amplicons covered the V(D)J region and were long enough to include the CDR3 and to identify the V and J genes. Amplicon sequencing was performed on an Illumina platform through the commercial immunoSEQ service. Primer bias and sequencing errors were corrected as previously described, and TCRAD and TCRB definitions were based on the IMGT database. Repertoires were analysed with immunoSEQ Analyzer 3.0 and VDJTools, covering basic statistics, V/J segment usage, diversity estimates, rarefaction and pairwise overlap. To estimate diversity, the Chao1, ChaoE, Efron-Thisted, Shannon and inverse Simpson indices were applied, and diversity was also estimated on datasets down-sampled to the smallest sample. Repertoire overlap was assessed by strict matching of CDR3 nucleotide sequence, V gene and J gene, and clustering was done by Jaccard-based multidimensional scaling. On average, thymus samples gave about 750,000 unique TCRB clonotypes, whereas blood samples gave about 92,000.

Specimen: thymocytes. The TCR sequence derives from a boy under three years old with a congenital heart defect. Donor details come from another sample of the same person, matched by shared clones.

CDR3 sequence: CASSPNPTGTNTEAFF. The nucleotide sequence is given as TGTGCCAGCAGCCCCAACCCGACAGGGACGAACACTGAAGCTTTCTTT. The rearrangement combines TRBV11-1 with TRBJ1-1, with 7 central nucleotides matching TRBD1. The junction shows trimming of 5 bases on V and 1 base on J, and the gene matches do not reach 10 bases of it. From the cysteine up to the phenylalanine, the CDR3 has a length of 16 residues. Only the CDR3 region is kept as DNA, spanning 48 bases read in frame from base 1. The germline V gene (reference sequence) provides CDR1 SGHAT and CDR2 FQDESV. Reference TRBV11-1 and TRBJ1-1 genes cover what lies past the CDR3, so the full variable domain is EAEVAQSPRYKITEKSQAVAFWCDPISGHATLYWYRQILGQGPELLVQFQDESVVDDSQLPKDRFSAERLKGVDSTLKIQPAELGDSAMYLCASSPNPTGTNTEAFFGQGTRLTVV.